Listed below are T cell receptor beta chains from one sample, sequenced in a study of T cell changes during pregnancy in multiple sclerosis. Generated by immunoSEQ multiplex PCR, the TCRdb table keeps only in-frame clones and is missing some. The profile shows about 40,000 clones, more than 80% of them singletons. This specimen was peripheral blood, taken before pregnancy. The receptor set was obtained from a female donor with multiple sclerosis, enrolled in a pregnancy study. Each CDR3 is given with its conserved first and last residue. D genes are given only for firm matches. Clone size, where shown, is once, few, many, or a class for clones that have expanded.

D gene,J gene,clone size,V gene,CDR3 DNA,CDR3 protein
TRBD1,TRBJ1-5,once,TRBV19,TGTGCCAGTAGAAGTTGGGACAGGGGACATCAGCCCCAGCATTTT,CASRSWDRGHQPQHF
-,TRBJ2-2,-,TRBV7-2,TGTGCCAGCAGCCCCAGCAGGGTTAACACCGGGGAGCTGTTTTTT,CASSPSRVNTGELFF
-,TRBJ1-1,-,TRBV6-1,TGTGCCAGCAGTTATCCGAGGAACACTGAAGCTTTCTTT,CASSYPRNTEAFF
-,TRBJ2-5,once,TRBV7-9,TGTGCCAGCAGCTTAGTGGCAGTACAAGAGACCCAGTACTTC,CASSLVAVQETQYF
-,TRBJ2-1,-,TRBV2,TGTGCCAGCAGGGGGGGTGAGCAGTTCTTC,CASRGGEQFF
TRBD1,TRBJ1-1,-,TRBV7-2,TGTGCCAGCAGCACCCGAACAGGGGACGTAGAAGGAGCTTTCTTT,CASSTRTGDVEGAFF
-,TRBJ1-5,-,TRBV19,TGTGCCAGTAGTATAGGCCAGGGTAGGAATCAGCCCCAGCATTTT,CASSIGQGRNQPQHF
TRBD1,TRBJ1-2,-,TRBV11-2,TGTGCCAGCAGCTTCGGACAGGGGGATGGCTACACCTTC,CASSFGQGDGYTF
TRBD2,TRBJ2-2,-,TRBV30,TGTGCCTGGAGTGGGGCTCTAGCGGGTTTTTCGAACACCGGGGAGCTGTTTTTT,CAWSGALAGFSNTGELFF
-,TRBJ2-7,-,TRBV7-9,TGTGCCAGCAGCTCCTACTCCTACGAGCAGTACTTC,CASSSYSYEQYF
-,TRBJ2-7,-,TRBV6-5,TGTGCCAGCAGTTTGGTGGGAGGTTGGGAAACCTACGAGCAGTACTTC,CASSLVGGWETYEQYF
-,TRBJ2-7,-,TRBV5-1,TGCGCCAGCAGCTTGGACATCCGCTACGAGCAGTACTTC,CASSLDIRYEQYF
-,TRBJ2-3,-,TRBV5-6,TGTGCCAGCAGCAAGCTTAGGACAGTTAGCACAGATACGCAGTATTTT,CASSKLRTVSTDTQYF
-,TRBJ2-1,-,TRBV5-4,TGTGCCAGCAGCTTGGATATAGGGACTGTAAGCAATGAGCAGTTCTTC,CASSLDIGTVSNEQFF
-,TRBJ2-1,-,TRBV2,TGTGCCAGCAGTGGGGGGAGGACCTACAATGAGCAGTTCTTC,CASSGGRTYNEQFF
-,TRBJ2-7,-,TRBV7-2,TGTGCCAGCAGCCTCAGGAGGAACATCAGGGGTAGAGACGAGCAGTACTTC,CASSLRRNIRGRDEQYF
-,TRBJ1-1,-,TRBV5-1,TGCGCCAGCAGCACAGAAAGCATAAGAAGCACTGAAGCTTTCTTT,CASSTESIRSTEAFF
-,TRBJ1-1,once,TRBV18,TGTGCCAGCTCACCGGATGGGGGCGAAGCTTTCTTT,CASSPDGGEAFF
-,TRBJ1-1,few,TRBV29-1,TGCAGCGTTGACGACAGTGTGAACACTGAAGCTTTCTTT,CSVDDSVNTEAFF
TRBD1,TRBJ1-5,-,TRBV4-2,TGTGCCAGCAGCCAAGATGGGGGGACAGATAGCAATCAGCCCCAGCATTTT,CASSQDGGTDSNQPQHF
TRBD2,TRBJ2-1,-,TRBV5-1,TGCGCCAGCAGCGGGACTAGCGGGAGTTTCTACAATGAGCAGTTCTTC,CASSGTSGSFYNEQFF
TRBD2,TRBJ2-2,-,TRBV28,TGTGCCAGCAGTCCTAGCGGTGCGAACACCGGGGAGCTGTTTTTT,CASSPSGANTGELFF
TRBD2,TRBJ2-1,once,TRBV11-2,TGTGCCAGCATAGGGTTTGGGCTAGCGGGATCGAGCTCCTACAATGAGCAGTTCTTC,CASIGFGLAGSSSYNEQFF
-,TRBJ2-3,-,TRBV19,TGTGCCAGTAGGGAAACGGGGGTCACAGATACGCAGTATTTT,CASRETGVTDTQYF
-,TRBJ2-7,-,TRBV19,TGTGCCAGTAGTATTTTAGTTTCGTCGTCCCACGAGCAGTACTTC,CASSILVSSSHEQYF
-,TRBJ2-1,-,TRBV10-3,TGTGCCATCAGTGCATTATGGACTTCACTCTCCTACAATGAGCAGTTCTTC,CAISALWTSLSYNEQFF
TRBD2,TRBJ2-2,-,TRBV14,TGTGCCAGCAGCCAATTACCGGGGGGAAGTGCCGGGGAGCTGTTTTTT,CASSQLPGGSAGELFF
TRBD1,TRBJ1-2,-,TRBV19,TGTGCCAGTAGTTCTTTTGCCGGGACAGGGGGAATATACACCTTC,CASSSFAGTGGIYTF
-,TRBJ2-3,few,TRBV6-1,TGTGCCAGCAGTGAAGGCGGCTCCCCCACAGATACGCAGTATTTT,CASSEGGSPTDTQYF
-,TRBJ2-7,few,TRBV11-2,TGTGCCAGCAGCTTCACGGGCGAGCAGTACTTC,CASSFTGEQYF
TRBD2,TRBJ2-1,-,TRBV2,TGTGCCAGCAGTGACACTAGCGGGATTCGGAATGAGCAGTTCTTC,CASSDTSGIRNEQFF
TRBD1,TRBJ1-1,-,TRBV14,TGTGCCAGCAGCCAAATACAGGGGAAAGTGGCTGAAGCTTTCTTT,CASSQIQGKVAEAFF
TRBD1,TRBJ1-5,-,TRBV4-1,TGCGCCAGCAGCCAAGTCGGGACAGGGCCCTTCAAAAATCAGCCCCAGCATTTT,CASSQVGTGPFKNQPQHF
TRBD1,TRBJ2-5,-,TRBV4-1,TGCGCCAGCAGCCCCGGACAGGGGGCGGCCCAGTACTTC,CASSPGQGAAQYF
-,TRBJ1-1,few,TRBV19,TGTGCCAGTAGTATGCCGAACGGGGACACTGAAGCTTTCTTT,CASSMPNGDTEAFF
TRBD2,TRBJ2-7,-,TRBV27,TGTGCCAGCAGTCCTTACGGGGGGTGGGAAGAGCAGTACTTC,CASSPYGGWEEQYF
-,TRBJ1-5,-,TRBV6-1,TGTGCCAGCAGCCCGAGACAGTCCAGCAATCAGCCCCAGCATTTT,CASSPRQSSNQPQHF
TRBD2,TRBJ2-3,-,TRBV5-1,TGCGCCAGCAGCAAGACTAGCGGCACAGATACGCAGTATTTT,CASSKTSGTDTQYF
TRBD2,TRBJ2-3,-,TRBV5-1,TGCGCCAGCAGCTTGATAGGTAGCGGGGGAAGCACAGATACGCAGTATTTT,CASSLIGSGGSTDTQYF
TRBD2,TRBJ2-3,-,TRBV5-1,TGCGCCAGCAGCCCTAATAGCGGGAGGGCAGATACGCAGTATTTT,CASSPNSGRADTQYF
-,TRBJ1-1,-,TRBV10-1,TGCGCCAGCAGCCAAGACATGAACACTGAAGCTTTCTTT,CASSQDMNTEAFF
-,TRBJ1-5,-,TRBV18,TGTGCCAGCTCACCTGGTGAGGATCAGCCCCAGCATTTT,CASSPGEDQPQHF
-,TRBJ2-4,once,TRBV5-5,TGTGCCAGCAGCTTAGGAGGATACATTCAGTACTTC,CASSLGGYIQYF
-,TRBJ2-7,-,TRBV6-6,TGTGCCAGCAGACAGCCAGGGGGGCTTAACTACGAGCAGTACTTC,CASRQPGGLNYEQYF
TRBD1,TRBJ1-1,-,TRBV5-1,TGCGCCAGCGGATCGGGACAGCCGAACACTGAAGCTTTCTTT,CASGSGQPNTEAFF
-,TRBJ1-1,once,TRBV10-1,TGCGCCAGCAGTTGGGGGGAGGGAGCGAATGAAGCTTTCTTT,CASSWGEGANEAFF
-,TRBJ2-1,-,TRBV11-3,TGTGCCAGCAGCGCACGGCCCGCAGGGACCTACAATGAGCAGTTCTTC,CASSARPAGTYNEQFF
-,TRBJ2-3,-,TRBV2,TGTGCCAGCAGGAGGGGGGAGGGGGCAGATACGCAGTATTTT,CASRRGEGADTQYF
TRBD2,TRBJ2-7,-,TRBV27,TGTGCCAGCAGTTCCACCGGGACTAGTGTGCACGAGCAGTACTTC,CASSSTGTSVHEQYF
TRBD1,TRBJ2-1,once,TRBV6-1,TGTGCCAGCAGTGAAACGGGGACAGGGGATCAGTTCTTC,CASSETGTGDQFF
-,TRBJ1-1,-,TRBV6-5,TGTGCCAGCAGTTCCCTCAGGGTGGTGCAGGGCGCGGCTTTCTTT,CASSSLRVVQGAAFF
TRBD1,TRBJ1-5,-,TRBV28,TGTGCCAGCAGGCAGACAGGGGTTGATAATCAGCCCCAGCATTTT,CASRQTGVDNQPQHF
-,TRBJ2-7,-,TRBV18,TGTGCCAGCTCACCAACTTCCGGACATTTCTCCTACGAGCAGTACTTC,CASSPTSGHFSYEQYF
-,TRBJ2-3,few,TRBV10-1,TGCGCCAGCCGAGCGGGAGATACGCAGTATTTT,CASRAGDTQYF
TRBD2,TRBJ2-7,-,TRBV5-1,TGCGCCAGCAGCTTGGTCGGCGGGAGCTCCTACGAGCAGTACTTC,CASSLVGGSSYEQYF